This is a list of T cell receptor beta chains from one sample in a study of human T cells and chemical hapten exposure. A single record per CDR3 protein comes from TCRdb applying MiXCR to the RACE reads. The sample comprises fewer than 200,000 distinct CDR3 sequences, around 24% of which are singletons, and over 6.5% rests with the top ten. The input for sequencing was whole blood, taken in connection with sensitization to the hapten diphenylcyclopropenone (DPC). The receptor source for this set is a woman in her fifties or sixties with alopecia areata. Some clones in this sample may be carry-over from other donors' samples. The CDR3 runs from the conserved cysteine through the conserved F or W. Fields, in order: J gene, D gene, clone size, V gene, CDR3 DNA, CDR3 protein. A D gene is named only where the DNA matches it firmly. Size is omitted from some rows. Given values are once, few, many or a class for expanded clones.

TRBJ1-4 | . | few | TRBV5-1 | TGCGCCAGCAGCTTGGGGGCAAATGAAAAACTGTTTTTT | CASSLGANEKLFF
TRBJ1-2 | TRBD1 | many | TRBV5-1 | TGCGCCAGCAGCTTGGACAGGGGCTATGGCTACACCTTC | CASSLDRGYGYTF
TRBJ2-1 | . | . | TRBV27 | TGTGCCAGCAGTATACTCCGGCCCCTGGGAGTCAATGAGCAGTTCTTC | CASSILRPLGVNEQFF
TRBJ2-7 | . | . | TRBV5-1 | TGCGCCAGCAGCTTGGCCACGGACATCTACGAGCAGTACTTC | CASSLATDIYEQYF
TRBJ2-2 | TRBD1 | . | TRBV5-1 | TGCGCCAGCAGCCGGAGTATCCAGGGGGTGGCCGGGGAGCTGTTTTTT | CASSRSIQGVAGELFF
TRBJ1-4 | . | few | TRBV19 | TGTGCCAGTAGTATCACCAGTGATGAAAAACTGTTTTTT | CASSITSDEKLFF
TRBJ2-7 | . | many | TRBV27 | TGTGCCAGCAGTCACGGAACTAGCCTCTACGAGCAGTACTTC | CASSHGTSLYEQYF
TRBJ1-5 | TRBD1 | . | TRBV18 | TGTGCCAGCTCACCACCCCGGACAGGGGGCGCAGGCAATCAGCCCCAGCATTTT | CASSPPRTGGAGNQPQHF
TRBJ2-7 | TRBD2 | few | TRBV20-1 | TGCAGTGCAGCGGGACTAGCTGACGAGCAGTACTTC | CSAAGLADEQYF
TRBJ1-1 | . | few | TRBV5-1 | TGCGCCAGCAGCTTGGTGGCCTGGCGGGGCACTGAAGCTTTCTTT | CASSLVAWRGTEAFF
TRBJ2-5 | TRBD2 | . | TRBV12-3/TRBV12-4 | TGTGCCAGCAGGCTAGGGACTAGCGGGAGCCAAGCGAAGACCCAGTACTTC | CASRLGTSGSQAKTQYF
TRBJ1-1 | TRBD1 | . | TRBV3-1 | TGTGCCAGCAGCCCACCGACAGGGAAAAACACTGAAGCTTTCTTT | CASSPPTGKNTEAFF
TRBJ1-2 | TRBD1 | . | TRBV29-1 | TGCAGCGTTGAAGGGAAGGACAGGGTGTACGGCTACACCTTC | CSVEGKDRVYGYTF
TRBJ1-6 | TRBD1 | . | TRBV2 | TGTGCCAGCAGTGTGGACAGGGGGCGGGATTCACCCCTCCACTTT | CASSVDRGRDSPLHF
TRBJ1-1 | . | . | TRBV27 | TGTGCCAGCTGGTCCTGGGATTCCGGGCAAAGCCTTAACACTGAAGCTTTCTTT | CASWSWDSGQSLNTEAFF
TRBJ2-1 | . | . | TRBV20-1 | TGCAGTGCCCCCAAGGGGGCGGGATCTATGGAGTTCTTC | CSAPKGAGSMEFF
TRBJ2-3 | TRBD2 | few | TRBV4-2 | TGTGCCAGCAGCCAATTTGCTAGCGGACGCGCAGATACGCAGTATTTT | CASSQFASGRADTQYF
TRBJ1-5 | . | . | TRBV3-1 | TGTGCCAGCAGCCAACGGGGGTTCGGCAATCAGCCCCAGCATTTT | CASSQRGFGNQPQHF
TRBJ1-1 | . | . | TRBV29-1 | TGCAGCGTTCTAACGCCGCCAATGAACACTGAAGCTTTCTTT | CSVLTPPMNTEAFF
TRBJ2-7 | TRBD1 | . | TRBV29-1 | TGCAGCGTTGATTTTGGGACAGGCACCTCCGAGCAGTACTTC | CSVDFGTGTSEQYF
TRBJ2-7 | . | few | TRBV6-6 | TGTGCCAGCAGTTACTCACAGGGCTACGAGCAGTACTTC | CASSYSQGYEQYF
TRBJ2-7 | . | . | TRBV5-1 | TGCGCCAGCACGTCCGGGAGTGGAAACGAGCAGTACTTC | CASTSGSGNEQYF
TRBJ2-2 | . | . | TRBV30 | TGTGCCTGGAGTCCCTTGAACACCGGGGAGCTGTTTTTT | CAWSPLNTGELFF
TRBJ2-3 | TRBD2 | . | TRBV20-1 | TGCAGTGCTAGCCCTCCGGGACTAGGAACAGATACGCAGTATTTT | CSASPPGLGTDTQYF
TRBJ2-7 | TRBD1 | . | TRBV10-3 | TGTGCCATCAGTGATAAGGACAGGAGGTTTAGTGGGTCCTACGAGCAGTACTTC | CAISDKDRRFSGSYEQYF
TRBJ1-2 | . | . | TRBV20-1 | TGCAGTGCTAGAGATGAGGGGGGAGTCAACTATGGCTACACCTTC | CSARDEGGVNYGYTF
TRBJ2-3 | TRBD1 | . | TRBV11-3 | TGTGCCAGCAGCGGGTCAAGGGACCAGGGGGCAGATACGCAGTATTTT | CASSGSRDQGADTQYF